This TCR beta chain was recorded in a study of shared clonotypes between healthy human individuals (dated by TCRdb to between 2020 and 2021). Background on the whole study: A couple of women and a few men aged 18 to 49 years were included in the cohort. The study deeply sequenced blood TCR repertoires of about 5 healthy adults to estimate repertoire size and the extent of clonotype sharing between individuals. To increase sequencing depth and limit assay-specific biases, TCR repertoire library preparation and sequencing were carried out by different laboratories using diverse techniques. Between about 0.8 and 9 billion PBMCs per donor were obtained by leukapheresis. Beyond this particular receptor, the publication reports: Pairwise subsampling led to the expectation that sequencing depth would affect the degree of clonotype sharing among donors. The small number of donors limited the genetic and exposure-history diversity represented. Only blood was sampled, and tissue TCR repertoires likely differ from those in blood.

The CDR3 has 15 amino acids, counting the end cysteine and phenylalanine. Solely the CDR3 DNA is kept, with 45 bases framed from the first base. CDR1 SGHVS and CDR2 FQNEAQ are derived from the germline V gene. Trimming removed 10 bases from V and 0 bases from J; the gene matches leave 7 bases unexplained. Healthy HIV-negative adults with no recently reported acute infections or vaccinations were included as donors. All donors were Caucasian adults living in Nashville, Tennessee, USA. In the unsorted samples, 85 million to 100 million PBMCs were counted, and genomic DNA was extracted using the QIAamp DNA Blood Mini kit. After blood collection by leukapheresis, PBMCs were isolated using Ficoll-Histopaque density gradient centrifugation and then cryopreserved in the vapor phase of liquid nitrogen. Using the deep immunoSEQ assay, multiplex PCR amplified TCR CDR3 regions from genomic DNA. For each cell subset, the extracted genomic DNA was distributed evenly across all wells of several immunoSEQ 96-well plates, and each plate served as one replicate. For unsorted PBMC, around 310 ng of genomic DNA, equivalent to 25,000 to 35,000 T cell genomes, went into each replicate PCR. Genomic DNA from unsorted PBMC was sequenced over ten immunoSEQ deep assay plates. The purified libraries were quantified using a Qubit 3.0 fluorometer, sized with a Bioanalyzer 2100, and then quantified again using the KAPA Library Quantification kit. Every immunoSEQ 96-well plate was sequenced on a dedicated single-read 150-cycle Illumina NextSeq 550 flow cell. From the authors' description of their analysis: Because only junctional sequences without quality scores were contained in the immunoSEQ output, filtering matching that applied to full-length reads could not be performed. Sequences were annotated with PyIR, a Python wrapper for IgBLAST v1.9, and V/J genes and CDR3 were assigned using IMGT germline references. Any read was removed if the V/J assignment was weak (E-value above 1e-6), the CDR3 was missing, or the read contained stop codons, out-of-frame junctions, or ambiguous translated residues. V3J clonotypes were defined as sequences sharing the same inferred V gene, J gene, and CDR3 amino acid sequence. The percentage overlap between two repertoires was calculated by dividing the number of shared unique clonotypes by the size of the smaller repertoire. Three approaches were used to assess repertoire richness: RTK rarefaction, the Chao1 estimator, and Recon v2.1 estimates of unobserved clonotypes. TCRdb obtained this table from immuneACCESS and retained in-frame rearrangements with V and J assigned. These tables miss some clones; where compared with another copy, unresolved V genes account for less than half of the shortfall, and the remainder is unexplained. From that table come the V and J calls and clone size; the DNA was used to work out D and trimming. This sample has around 500,000 clones in its table, and more than 75% of those were observed once. Over 10% of the sample is held by the ten biggest clonotypes.

Note on this clone: There is no known antigen for this receptor. No qualities accompany the bases; no much larger clone lies one base away.

Specimen: PBMCs. The chain is encoded by TRBV7-8 joined to TRBJ2-2, and 8 junctional nucleotides match TRBD2. This TCR derives from a woman in her forties in good health. Some clones in this sample may be carry-over from other donors' samples. The CDR3 protein is CAIPSGPPNTGELFF. DNA sequence: TGTGCCATCCCTAGCGGGCCTCCGAACACCGGGGAGCTGTTTTTT.